This TCR beta chain was obtained from a study of a mutant IDH1 vaccine in newly diagnosed glioma (dated by TCRdb to the early 2020s). Concerning the study at large: Of the roughly 30 treated patients, approximately 62% were male and around 38% were female, and a mean age of 40.4 years was recorded. Before enrollment, patients had received standard therapy of radiotherapy alone, temozolomide alone, or radiochemotherapy with temozolomide; most received the combination. Six visits were used for peripheral blood collection: V03 (baseline), V05, V07, V10, V12 and V13. Longitudinal TCRB deep sequencing was done for 25 to 30 treated patients, wherever samples were available for exploratory analyses.

Points on this clone: There is no known antigen for this receptor. No much larger clone is present one base from it, and per-base qualities are unavailable.

Between the V and J ends, shortened by 5 bases and 0 bases respectively, the junction contains 16 bases. The CDR3 goes from the cysteine to the phenylalanine over 16 residues. Just the 48-base CDR3 DNA is kept, in frame starting at base 1. CDR1 and CDR2, looked up from the germline V gene, are MDHEN and SYDVKM. The library was made by the immunoSEQ multiplex PCR assay. Rearranged TCR beta chain sequences were amplified with the hsTCRB Kit following the manufacturer's protocol. Sequencing of TCRB libraries was carried out on an Illumina MiSeq. The original methods were these. The kit vendor's proprietary platform handled demultiplexing, trimming and gene mapping. TCRdb holds this immuneACCESS table with in-frame rearrangements only. Some clones are missing; in checked studies, unresolved V genes explain under half, and the rest has no known cause. V and J calls and clone size are copied from that table; D and trimming were computed from the DNA. This sample has about 98,000 clones in its table, and around 90% of those were observed once. The ten largest clonotypes hold roughly 0.61% of the sample.

Findings and caveats that apply to the study as a whole: Immune responses induced by the vaccine were seen in over 90% of patients across multiple MHC alleles. According to the authors, sample limitations meant that analyses of patient blood samples could not be reproduced. PBMC samples for TCRB deep sequencing were selected based on availability. Changes in the top peripheral T cell clonotypes picked up by TCRB sequencing did not appear to be linked to pseudoprogression.

Per the publication, the time point label means: baseline, week 1 (first vaccination visit). What this sample's treatment or condition label stands for: pre-vaccination baseline after standard-of-care therapy. Newly diagnosed WHO grade 3 or 4 IDH1-mutant astrocytomas showing loss of nuclear ATRX were present in the donors. The samples were drawn from NOA16, a multicentre, single-arm, open-label phase I trial in Germany that tested a mutant IDH1 peptide vaccine in humans for the first time. For immunogenicity testing, the blood drawn at visit V03 was used as the baseline sample. The DNeasy Blood and Tissue Kit was used to extract genomic DNA from EDTA blood for TCRB sequencing.

This sample comprised PBMCs, obtained from a glioma patient treated with radiotherapy, temozolomide or both. The chain was built from TRBV28 and TRBJ1-1; the D gene cannot be resolved reliably. The receptor's source is a woman between 45 and 65 years old with glioma. The CDR3 reads CASSVQALTMNTEAFF. The DNA is TGTGCCAGCAGTGTGCAGGCCTTAACGATGAACACTGAAGCTTTCTTT.